This T cell receptor beta chain was retrieved from a study of T cell responses to AZD1222 COVID-19 vaccine. General study findings and limits: Following two doses of AZD1222, Spike-specific TCR breadth and depth rose. Only after the peak T cell response were repertoires sampled.

The protocol was immunoSEQ multiplex PCR, while the TCRdb copy is restricted to in-frame clones and leaves out a portion. Of under 150,000 clones listed, roughly 92% are singletons. The V gene lost 5 bases and the J gene lost 0 bases, with 4 bases spanning the gap. The length of the CDR3 is 12 residues. Germline V lookup: CDR1 KGHSH, CDR2 LQKENI. About this clone: As yet, its antigen is unknown.

The sequence came from an adult who received the AZD1222 COVID-19 vaccine. The specimen was peripheral blood, collected 28 days after the second AZD1222 dose. The rearrangement links TRBV18 to TRBJ1-1; the D is unclear. CDR3 nucleotide sequence: TGTGCCAGCTCAGGAATGAACACTGAAGCTTTCTTT. Its protein product is CASSGMNTEAFF.